What follows are 5 T cell receptor beta chains derived from one specimen sequenced in a study of shared clonotypes between healthy human individuals. Data came from immunoSEQ multiplex PCR; TCRdb stores just in-frame clones and leaves some out. The sample records over a million clones, around 95% being singletons. The sequencing input was naive CD4+ T cells sorted from blood. Specified subset: CD45RA+ positively selected. Every receptor here comes from a young man in good health.

This chain links TRBV7-9 with TRBJ2-7, with 8 positions matching TRBD1. This CDR3 spans 15 amino acids. Trimming at V came to 2 bases and at J to 2 bases, leaving 5 bases not matched to a gene. Looked up from germline, CDR1 is SEHNR and CDR2 is FQNEAQ (reference sequence). The CDR3, as DNA: TGTGCCAGCAGCTTAACAAGGACAGGGACCTACGAGCAGTACTTC. This encodes CASSLTRTGTYEQYF.

This clone has a single count. V usage is TRBV28 and J usage is TRBJ2-2, with a weak D call TRBD1 (6 bases). The CDR3 runs 17 residues. Germline CDR1 and CDR2: MDHEN and SYDVKM. V dropped 4 bases and J dropped 6 bases, with 21 bases sitting between them. The CDR3 bases are TGTGCCAGCAGTTCCCCAAAATACAGGGATCGGGCCGGGGAGCTGTTTTTT. Protein: CASSSPKYRDRAGELFF.

V usage is TRBV6-5 and J usage is TRBJ2-1; 9 bases map to TRBD1. The V and J ends lost 6 bases and 9 bases, in that order; junction bases with no gene match: 6. CDR3 length: 13 residues. Germline V gives CDR1 MNHEY, CDR2 SVGAGI. CDR3 amino acids: CASRRQGEGEQFF. The CDR3 nucleotides read TGTGCCAGCAGGCGACAGGGGGAAGGTGAGCAGTTCTTC.

This sequence joins TRBV5-6 and TRBJ2-3, with 9 bases fitting TRBD2. The V and J ends lost 8 bases and 3 bases, in that order; junction bases with no gene match: 7. The CDR3 extends over 14 amino acids. In germline, CDR1 is SGHDT, CDR2 YYEEEE. The CDR3 region has the DNA TGTGCCAGTGGGGGTAGCGGGAGAACAGATACGCAGTATTTT. Residues: CASGGSGRTDTQYF. Using reference TRBV5-6 and TRBJ2-3 for the parts outside the CDR3, the full variable domain is DAGVTQSPTHLIKTRGQQVTLRCSPKSGHDTVSWYQQALGQGPQFIFQYYEEEERQRGNFPDRFSGHQFPNYSSELNVNALLLGDSALYLCASGGSGRTDTQYFGPGTRLTVL.

V usage is TRBV5-4 and J usage is TRBJ2-7; perhaps D is TRBD1 or TRBD2 (6 bases each). Germline V lookup: CDR1 SGHNT, CDR2 YYREEE (reference sequence). The CDR3 sequence is 15 residues long. Trimming cost V 0 bases and J 3 bases, with 13 bases left between them. The CDR3, as DNA: TGTGCCAGCAGCTTGGAGGGGGGACTTATCTACGAGCAGTACTTC. It specifies CASSLEGGLIYEQYF.